This T cell receptor (beta chain) was found in a study of patients and donors after allogeneic stem cell transplantation. This clonotype turned up a few times. Via MiXCR, TCRdb re-called the RT-PCR reads, giving one row per CDR3 protein. The sample has over 350,000 distinct CDR3 sequences; roughly 17% are singletons. In germline, CDR1 is MGHDK, CDR2 SYGVNS. CDR3 length equals 13 residues. V was clipped by 4 bases and J by 11 bases; unmatched bases: 10. The TCR was taken from a human donor who was either an allogeneic HSCT recipient or a stem cell or donor lymphocyte infusion donor (not recorded which). It is not recorded whose cells these are; they may come from a transplant donor. Sequenced material: blood, either unsorted or a sorted T cell fraction (not recorded which). This chain connects TRBV25-1 to TRBJ1-1; 7 nucleotides align to TRBD1. CDR3 DNA: TGTGCCAGCAGTGGTTCTAGGGGGCGCGGGGCTTTCTTT. This encodes CASSGSRGRGAFF.